Presented here are 26 T cell receptor beta chains from one specimen sequenced in a study of shared clonotypes between healthy human individuals. Clones were read by immunoSEQ multiplex PCR, and TCRdb kept only the in-frame ones, dropping some. The sample lists 600,000 to 800,000 clones, approximately 72% occurring once. The sequenced material came from memory CD4+ T cells sorted from blood. Subset given: CD45RA-negative fraction. These receptors were obtained from a woman aged 25-40 years in good health.

By frequency in the sample, this clone is medium-sized. The genes are TRBV28 and TRBJ2-2; the D call may be TRBD1 or TRBD2 (5 bases each). Germline loops: CDR1 MDHEN, CDR2 SYDVKM. The CDR3 length is 15 residues. Trimming removed 7 bases at V and 7 bases at J, with 19 bases between. This CDR3 reads CASKRGGLYDGELFF. CDR3 DNA sequence: TGTGCCAGCAAGAGGGGCGGACTGTATGACGGGGAGCTGTTTTTT.

The V and J genes are TRBV11-2 and TRBJ2-7, with TRBD2 as a possible D gene (5 bases). Germline V gives CDR1 SGHAT, CDR2 FQNNGV. The CDR3 totals 15 residues. V was shortened by 0 bases and J by 3 bases, with 12 bases between the two germline ends. The CDR3 nucleotides are TGTGCCAGCAGCTTAGACCGGACTCTAATCTACGAGCAGTACTTC. This translates into CASSLDRTLIYEQYF.

V gene TRBV7-9 combines with J gene TRBJ2-7; TRBD1 agrees at 9 bases. The V and J ends lost 5 bases and 4 bases, in that order; junction bases with no gene match: 9. The CDR3 is 15 amino acids. Germline loops: CDR1 SEHNR, CDR2 FQNEAQ (reference sequence). CDR3 residues: CASSAPGTGKYEQYF. Written as DNA, the CDR3 is TGTGCCAGCAGCGCACCCGGGACAGGGAAATACGAGCAGTACTTC.

The V and J genes are TRBV5-6 and TRBJ2-7; D is unresolved. Trimming removed 0 bases at V and 4 bases at J, with 14 bases between. Germline V lookup: CDR1 SGHDT, CDR2 YYEEEE. The CDR3 loop spans 15 amino acids. The CDR3: CASSLGASMGYEQYF. In DNA form, the CDR3 reads TGTGCCAGCAGCTTGGGGGCCTCGATGGGTTACGAGCAGTACTTC.

The genes are TRBV27 and TRBJ1-2; D gene uncertain. This CDR3 contains 15 residues. V was cut by 5 bases and J by 8 bases, with 21 bases left in between. Germline V gene sequence: CDR1 MNHEY, CDR2 SMNVEV (reference sequence). Here the CDR3 DNA reads TGTGCCAGCAGTCCCGAATTGGCAGATCCCGGAGGCTACACCTTC. Amino acids: CASSPELADPGGYTF.

This chain joins TRBV18 and TRBJ1-1; D is undetermined. Germline V gene lookup returns CDR1 KGHSH and CDR2 LQKENI. Trimming took off 5 bases at V and 5 bases at J, with 15 bases between the two ends. The CDR3 contains 14 residues. CDR3 loop: CASSVGAAETEAFF. The CDR3 nucleotides are TGTGCCAGCTCAGTCGGAGCCGCCGAAACTGAAGCTTTCTTT.

Here the CDR3 reads CASSFPGSRGRGSTEAFF. CDR3 DNA: TGTGCCAGCAGTTTCCCGGGGTCAAGGGGGCGAGGTAGCACTGAAGCTTTCTTT. The V gene is TRBV28, the J gene TRBJ1-1, with 7 bases aligning to TRBD1. CDR1 is MDHEN, CDR2 SYDVKM, per germline. CDR3 length equals 18 residues. The V and J ends lost 3 bases and 4 bases, in that order; junction bases with no gene match: 17.

On this clone itself: One base away lies a much larger clone, so this may be a sequencing read error. The rearrangement joins TRBV30 to TRBJ1-4; no definite D call. V lost 0 bases and J 4 bases, leaving 6 bases between the germline ends. CDR3 length equals 13 residues. Germline assignment: CDR1 GTSNPN and CDR2 SVGIG (reference sequence). In DNA, the CDR3 is TGTGCCTGGAGTGTACAGTGTAATGAAAAACTGTTTTTT. Protein sequence: CAWSVQCNEKLFF.

This chain uses TRBV6-1 with TRBJ2-5, with 8 bases aligning to TRBD1. J was trimmed by 4 bases and V by 3 bases; bases with no gene match: 7. The length of the CDR3 is 15 residues. In germline, CDR1 is MNHNS, CDR2 SASEGT. The CDR3: CASSDLAGGRETQYF. In DNA form, the CDR3 reads TGTGCCAGCAGTGATTTGGCAGGGGGCAGAGAGACCCAGTACTTC.

This rearrangement joins TRBV6-1 to TRBJ2-7; a possible D gene is TRBD1 (6 bases). The CDR3 extends over 17 amino acids. Germline lookup yields CDR1 MNHNS and CDR2 SASEGT. The V end was cut by 0 bases, the J end by 0 bases, with 15 bases between. CDR3: CASSEAAGTILSYEQYF. The CDR3 DNA reads as TGTGCCAGCAGTGAAGCTGCAGGGACAATCCTCTCCTACGAGCAGTACTTC.

The chain couples TRBV19 to TRBJ1-5; D is unresolved. CDR1 LNHDA and CDR2 SQIVND come from the germline V gene (reference sequence). The CDR3 loop spans 14 amino acids. V was shortened by 7 bases and J by 5 bases, with 15 bases between the two germline ends. The CDR3 DNA reads TGTGCCAGTAAAACGGGGAGCTTCTATCAGCCCCAGCATTTT. As protein: CASKTGSFYQPQHF.

Ten or more counts support this clone. The rearrangement uses TRBV11-2 and TRBJ1-1; a weak D match, TRBD1 (5 bases). V lost 4 bases to trimming and J lost 6 bases, with 12 bases between them. The V gene's germline CDR1 is SGHAT and CDR2 FQNNGV. This CDR3 has 13 residues. Written as DNA, the CDR3 is TGTGCCAGCAGCTCATTTTCGGGGGCTGAAGCTTTCTTT. Amino acid sequence: CASSSFSGAEAFF.

The rearrangement uses TRBV19 and TRBJ2-1; 7 bases align to TRBD2. The CDR3 runs to 16 residues. From germline, CDR1 is LNHDA and CDR2 SQIVND (reference sequence). V lost 7 bases, J lost 5 bases, and 14 bases stayed unmatched. CDR3 amino acids: CASTVGEGLIHNEQFF. For the CDR3, the DNA is TGTGCCAGTACCGTGGGGGAGGGACTGATCCACAATGAGCAGTTCTTC.

V usage is TRBV19 and J usage is TRBJ2-2; 8 bases are a match to TRBD1. This CDR3 has 17 amino acids. After removal of 4 bases from V and 5 bases from J, the junction contained 12 bases not matched to a gene. Germline V gene data show CDR1 as LNHDA and CDR2 as SQIVND (reference sequence). The CDR3 nucleotides are TGTGCCAGTAGTACCCATCTGACAGGGGATAGGACCGGGGAGCTGTTTTTT. Its protein product is CASSTHLTGDRTGELFF.

This clone was picked up many times. V and J are TRBV11-2 and TRBJ2-7, with 7 nucleotides matching TRBD2. Germline V lookup: CDR1 SGHAT, CDR2 FQNNGV. V trimming: 4 bases; J trimming: 7 bases; junction bases outside the gene matches: 10. The CDR3 runs to 14 residues. In nucleotides, the CDR3 is TGTGCCAGCAGCTCGACCGGGACTACCGTAGAGCAGTACTTC. Translating it yields CASSSTGTTVEQYF.

This rearrangement joins TRBV9 to TRBJ2-3, with 7 bases lining up with TRBD2. The trim removed 0 bases at V and 0 bases at J, leaving 4 bases unmatched. Per germline, CDR1 SGDLS and CDR2 YYNGEE. The CDR3 is 16 amino acids. The CDR3 is CASSVDGSGSTDTQYF. The CDR3 DNA follows: TGTGCCAGCAGCGTAGATGGTAGCGGGAGCACAGATACGCAGTATTTT.

The table lists this clone with a count of one. A much larger clone lies a single base off, so this may be a read error. The chain couples TRBV28 to TRBJ2-2, with D uncertain. Per the germline V gene, CDR1 is MDHEN and CDR2 is SYDVKM. This CDR3 is 13 amino acids long. The CDR3: CVSSSAISGELFF. In DNA, the CDR3 is TGTGTCAGCAGTTCGGCAATTTCCGGGGAGCTGTTTTTT.

The J gene is TRBJ2-1, the V gene TRBV11-3; D is perhaps TRBD2 (6 bases). The germline gives CDR1 SGHNT, CDR2 YENEEA. V was pared by 8 bases and J by 5 bases, with 10 bases between. This CDR3 comprises 12 residues. The CDR3 DNA reads TGTGCCAGCGGTAGGACTAACAATGAGCAGTTCTTC. This sequence encodes CASGRTNNEQFF.

This clone occurred a few times. The chain recombines TRBV18 with TRBJ2-5; D unclear. The V gene's germline CDR1 is KGHSH and CDR2 LQKENI. Trimming took off 3 bases at V and 4 bases at J, with 9 bases between the two ends. This CDR3 spans 13 amino acids. The CDR3 DNA reads TGTGCCAGCTCACCCAATATGAGAGAGACCCAGTACTTC. This translates into CASSPNMRETQYF.

Notes on this clone: A far larger clone is just one base off, so this is likely a read error. The V and J genes are TRBV7-2 and TRBJ1-5; 7 bases map to TRBD1. The CDR3 loop spans 14 amino acids. Losses at the gene ends were 2 bases for V and 3 bases for J; bases not matched to a gene: 1. The germline CDR1 and CDR2 sequences are SGHTA and FQGNSA. The CDR3 coding sequence is TGTGCCAGCAGCTTAACAGGGGCCAATCAGCCCCAGCATTTT. Its translation is CASSLTGANQPQHF.

This sequence joins TRBV5-1 and TRBJ2-1; TRBD2 is a possible D gene (6 bases). The CDR3 runs 16 residues. Germline CDR1 is SGHRS and CDR2 is YFSETQ. V was shortened by 3 bases and J by 2 bases, with 15 bases between the two germline ends. DNA for the CDR3: TGCGCCAGCAGCTCGACGATCGGCGGGGCCTACAATGAGCAGTTCTTC. Protein product: CASSSTIGGAYNEQFF.

The chain employs TRBV27 and TRBJ2-7; D possibly corresponds to TRBD2 (5 bases). V was cut by 6 bases and J by 1 base, with 10 bases left in between. Germline V gene sequence: CDR1 MNHEY, CDR2 SMNVEV (reference sequence). There are 13 residues in the CDR3. This CDR3 is CASRPDFSYEQYF. In DNA, the CDR3 is TGTGCCAGCAGACCGGACTTTTCCTACGAGCAGTACTTC.

J is TRBJ1-4 and V is TRBV29-1; 7 positions agree with TRBD1. V gave up 5 bases and J gave up 0 bases; unmatched junction bases: 3. Germline-derived CDR1 and CDR2 are SQVTM and ANQGSEA. The CDR3 has 14 residues. The DNA of the CDR3 is TGCAGCGTTCGACAGGGATCAACTAATGAAAAACTGTTTTTT. Protein product: CSVRQGSTNEKLFF.

The V and J genes are TRBV10-1 and TRBJ2-2, with D hard to call. The CDR3 length is 14 residues. Per germline, CDR1 WNHNN and CDR2 SYGVQD (reference sequence). V lost 4 bases and J lost 2, with 8 bases in between. The CDR3 DNA is TGCGCCAGCAGTGCAGGTCGAAACACCGGGGAGCTGTTTTTT. This codes for CASSAGRNTGELFF.

The rearrangement joins TRBV28 to TRBJ2-7, with 8 bases that match TRBD2. There are 16 residues in the CDR3. The germline CDR1 and CDR2 sequences are MDHEN and SYDVKM. V shed 3 bases and J 3 bases; nucleotides not matched to a gene: 10. The CDR3 loop is CASSFPSREGRYEQYF. As DNA, the CDR3 is TGTGCCAGCAGTTTCCCCTCACGGGAGGGCCGCTACGAGCAGTACTTC.

J is TRBJ2-7 and V is TRBV11-1; TRBD2 is a possible D gene (6 bases). Germline loops: CDR1 SGHAT, CDR2 FQDESV (reference sequence). This CDR3 region has 16 residues. With 3 bases removed from V and 0 bases from J, the gap between germline ends came to 15 bases. The CDR3 DNA sequence: TGTGCCAGCAGCTTGTTAGCTATCGGGAGCTCCTACGAGCAGTACTTC. Residues: CASSLLAIGSSYEQYF.